Listed below are T cell receptor beta chains from one sample, sequenced in a study of T cell responses to AZD1222 COVID-19 vaccine. Clones were sequenced by immunoSEQ multiplex PCR, and TCRdb holds only the in-frame ones, with some missing. Here the sample spans more than 75,000 clones, around 89% being singletons. The source was peripheral blood, collected on day 0 of AZD1222 vaccination. The receptors were sampled from an adult in good health. CDR3s include the opening cysteine and the closing phenylalanine or tryptophan. The D gene is left open where the match is weak. A clone size is listed for some rows: how often the clone was seen (once, few, many), or a class if it is expanded.

v_gene	j_gene	d_gene	abundance	CDR3aa	CDR3nt
TRBV25-1	TRBJ1-1	-	-	CASLPNVGEAFF	TGTGCCAGCCTCCCAAACGTTGGTGAAGCTTTCTTT
TRBV7-3	TRBJ1-1	-	-	CASRKLTNTEAFF	TGTGCCAGCAGAAAATTGACGAACACTGAAGCTTTCTTT
TRBV19	TRBJ1-4	-	-	CASSVGPNEKLFF	TGTGCCAGTTCCGTCGGGCCTAATGAAAAACTGTTTTTT
TRBV7-7	TRBJ2-2	TRBD1	-	CASSFDRGGSTGELFF	TGTGCTAGCAGCTTCGACAGGGGAGGTAGCACCGGGGAGCTGTTTTTT
TRBV29-1	TRBJ2-7	-	-	CSVTTAESYEQYF	TGCAGCGTCACGACAGCAGAATCCTACGAGCAGTACTTC
TRBV9	TRBJ1-1	-	-	CASSVVAGTEAFF	TGTGCCAGCAGCGTAGTGGCAGGCACTGAAGCTTTCTTT
TRBV19	TRBJ1-1	-	once	CASSIVRTNTEAFF	TGTGCCAGTAGTATAGTTCGGACGAACACTGAAGCTTTCTTT
TRBV29-1	TRBJ1-1	TRBD1	-	CSVARGQLNTEAFF	TGCAGCGTTGCTAGGGGACAGCTGAACACTGAAGCTTTCTTT
TRBV5-4	TRBJ1-6	-	-	CASSPRGDNSPLHF	TGTGCCAGCAGCCCTAGGGGGGATAATTCACCCCTCCACTTT
TRBV18	TRBJ2-7	-	-	CASSPQAQPYEQYF	TGTGCCAGCTCACCACAGGCACAGCCCTACGAGCAGTACTTC
TRBV7-9	TRBJ1-1	TRBD1	-	CASSPPTGLHTEAFF	TGTGCCAGCAGCCCTCCGACAGGGCTCCACACTGAAGCTTTCTTT
TRBV29-1	TRBJ1-2	TRBD1	-	CSVGDRNNGYTF	TGCAGCGTGGGGGACAGGAATAATGGCTACACCTTC
TRBV25-1	TRBJ1-2	-	-	CASSDMTGLYGYTF	TGTGCCAGCAGTGACATGACAGGACTCTATGGCTACACCTTC
TRBV15	TRBJ2-2	-	few	CATSRDRQRNTGELFF	TGTGCCACCAGCAGAGATAGACAGAGGAACACCGGGGAGCTGTTTTTT
TRBV7-3	TRBJ2-5	-	few	CASGQTQYF	TGTGCCAGCGGCCAGACCCAGTACTTC
TRBV28	TRBJ1-1	-	-	CASIAHGMFLGAFF	TGTGCCAGCATCGCGCACGGCATGTTTTTAGGAGCTTTCTTT
TRBV30	TRBJ2-2	TRBD2	-	CAWSGSGLASNTGELFF	TGTGCCTGGAGTGGGTCGGGACTAGCCTCGAACACCGGGGAGCTGTTTTTT
TRBV4-1	TRBJ1-5	-	few	CASSQGFFSNQPQHF	TGCGCCAGCAGCCAGGGTTTCTTTAGCAATCAGCCCCAGCATTTT
TRBV27	TRBJ1-2	-	-	CASSPGRNYGYTF	TGTGCCAGCAGTCCGGGCCGTAACTATGGCTACACCTTC
TRBV5-4	TRBJ1-1	TRBD1	-	CASSHQSVGGVHGAFF	TGTGCCAGCAGCCATCAAAGCGTAGGGGGCGTCCATGGGGCTTTCTTT
TRBV11-2	TRBJ1-6	TRBD1	-	CASSPDRGGSPLHF	TGTGCCAGCAGCCCGGACAGGGGAGGTTCACCCCTCCACTTT
TRBV24-1	TRBJ2-1	-	-	CATSDSRLVGVNEQFF	TGTGCCACCAGTGATTCCCGTCTGGTAGGGGTCAATGAGCAGTTCTTC
TRBV19	TRBJ2-1	-	-	CASSIQGPYNEQFF	TGTGCCAGTAGTATACAGGGTCCCTACAATGAGCAGTTCTTC
TRBV30	TRBJ1-6	-	-	CAWRAGQSSYNSPLHF	TGTGCCTGGAGGGCAGGGCAGAGCTCCTATAATTCACCCCTCCACTTT
TRBV3-1/TRBV3-2	TRBJ1-4	-	-	CASSHSGGPTINEKLFF	TGTGCCAGCAGCCATTCCGGGGGGCCTACCATAAATGAAAAACTGTTTTTT
TRBV30	TRBJ2-3	TRBD2	-	CAWSVKAGGTTDTQYF	TGTGCCTGGAGTGTTAAAGCGGGGGGGACCACAGATACGCAGTATTTT
TRBV4-1	TRBJ2-5	-	-	CASSQEGRKETQYF	TGCGCCAGCAGCCAGGAGGGACGTAAAGAGACCCAGTACTTC
TRBV6-5	TRBJ1-2	TRBD1	-	CASRPQGTYGYTF	TGTGCCAGCAGACCACAGGGGACCTATGGCTACACCTTC
TRBV5-1	TRBJ2-2	-	-	CASSLRESTGELFF	TGCGCCAGCAGCTTGCGTGAAAGCACCGGGGAGCTGTTTTTT
TRBV19	TRBJ1-4	-	-	CASSIITINEKLFF	TGTGCCAGTAGTATTATAACCATCAATGAAAAACTGTTTTTT
TRBV7-2	TRBJ1-2	TRBD1	once	CASSPAGAQGGYGYTF	TGTGCCAGCAGTCCCGCGGGGGCCCAGGGGGGCTATGGCTACACCTTC
TRBV6-5	TRBJ2-1	-	-	CASSYSRQRSYNEQFF	TGTGCCAGCAGTTACAGCAGGCAGAGGTCCTACAATGAGCAGTTCTTC
TRBV3-1/TRBV3-2	TRBJ1-1	-	-	CASSQKTDGRAFF	TGTGCCAGCAGCCAAAAAACAGACGGTCGGGCTTTCTTT
TRBV4-2	TRBJ2-2	-	-	CASSQDFGGPGELFF	TGTGCCAGCAGCCAAGATTTCGGGGGGCCCGGGGAGCTGTTTTTT
TRBV30	TRBJ2-1	-	-	CAHGGGPYNEQFF	TGTGCCCATGGGGGGGGCCCATACAATGAGCAGTTCTTC
TRBV5-4	TRBJ1-2	TRBD1	few	CASSSATGTGQHVAGGYTF	TGTGCCAGCAGCTCGGCCACTGGGACAGGACAACATGTTGCGGGGGGCTACACCTTC
TRBV6-5	TRBJ2-3	-	-	CASRPRTATDTQYF	TGTGCCAGCAGACCCCGGACGGCAACAGATACGCAGTATTTT
TRBV5-6	TRBJ1-2	-	few	CASWVTRDYGYTF	TGTGCCAGCTGGGTCACCAGGGACTATGGCTACACCTTC
TRBV2	TRBJ1-6	-	-	CASILRENNSPLHF	TGTGCCAGTATTCTTCGGGAAAATAATTCACCCCTCCACTTT
TRBV6-5	TRBJ1-1	-	-	CASRTGEVDTEAFF	TGTGCCAGCAGGACAGGTGAGGTTGACACTGAAGCTTTCTTT
TRBV24-1	TRBJ1-6	-	-	CATSPAGGYSPLHF	TGTGCCACCAGTCCCGCAGGAGGGTATTCACCCCTCCACTTT
TRBV28	TRBJ1-6	TRBD1	-	CASILGGDSDNSPLHF	TGTGCCAGCATCTTAGGGGGGGACAGTGATAATTCACCCCTCCACTTT